These T cell receptor beta chains were read from a single sample in a study of blood T cell repertoires in COVID-19. Some clones are missing from TCRdb's copy, which holds only in-frame ones; the method was immunoSEQ multiplex PCR. The sample lists over 350,000 clones, roughly 90% occurring once. Sequencing was performed on PBMCs or T cells enriched from blood (not recorded which). These receptors were taken from a woman in her 30s with acute COVID-19. Each CDR3 is given with its conserved first and last residue. A D gene is named only where the DNA matches it firmly. A clone size is listed for some rows: how often the clone was seen (once, few, many), or a class if it is expanded.

clone_size	v_call	d_call	j_call	cdr3_aa	cdr3_nt
-	TRBV5-1	-	TRBJ1-1	CASSLAPRVVNTEAFF	TGCGCCAGCAGCTTGGCTCCCAGGGTAGTGAACACTGAAGCTTTCTTT
-	TRBV6-1	TRBD1	TRBJ1-2	CASSGTLDRGGGNYGYTF	TGTGCCAGCAGTGGGACTTTGGACAGGGGTGGTGGTAACTATGGCTACACCTTC
-	TRBV18	-	TRBJ2-5	CASSLRSSVQETQYF	TGTGCCAGCTCACTTCGGTCTAGCGTACAAGAGACCCAGTACTTC
-	TRBV2	TRBD1	TRBJ2-7	CASRAGTAYEQYF	TGTGCCAGCAGAGCCGGGACAGCCTACGAGCAGTACTTC
-	TRBV10-1	TRBD1	TRBJ1-5	CASSVPGQASKDQPQHF	TGCGCCAGCAGTGTCCCGGGACAGGCGTCTAAAGATCAGCCCCAGCATTTT
once	TRBV12-5	-	TRBJ2-1	CASGFPHSEQFF	TGTGCTAGTGGTTTCCCTCATAGTGAGCAGTTCTTC
-	TRBV18	-	TRBJ2-7	CASSPRSTGEKRGTYEQYF	TGTGCCAGCTCACCGCGCTCTACAGGAGAAAAGAGGGGGACCTACGAGCAGTACTTC
-	TRBV2	-	TRBJ1-2	CASISTDSNYGYTF	TGTGCCAGCATTTCCACGGACAGTAACTATGGCTACACCTTC
-	TRBV5-5	-	TRBJ2-3	CASSLAQSTDTQYF	TGTGCCAGCAGCTTGGCACAGAGCACAGATACGCAGTATTTT
-	TRBV6-1	-	TRBJ1-3	CASSADSSGNTIYF	TGTGCCAGCAGTGCGGACAGCTCTGGAAACACCATATATTTT
-	TRBV10-3	TRBD2	TRBJ2-2	CAISESGLAANTGELFF	TGTGCCATCAGTGAGTCCGGACTAGCGGCGAACACCGGGGAGCTGTTTTTT
-	TRBV24-1	TRBD1	TRBJ2-7	CATSGQTSYEQYF	TGTGCCACTTCGGGACAGACCTCCTACGAGCAGTACTTC
once	TRBV19	-	TRBJ2-7	CASGWGQSYEQYF	TGTGCCAGTGGTTGGGGGCAGAGCTACGAGCAGTACTTC
-	TRBV9	-	TRBJ2-7	CASSVGDSYSYEQYF	TGTGCCAGCAGCGTAGGCGACTCTTACTCCTACGAGCAGTACTTC
-	TRBV5-6	-	TRBJ1-2	CASSLAGRYYGYTF	TGTGCCAGCAGCTTGGCCGGCAGGTACTATGGCTACACCTTC
-	TRBV6-4	-	TRBJ1-2	CASKSGNYGYTF	TGTGCCAGCAAGTCAGGAAACTATGGCTACACCTTC
-	TRBV6-4	TRBD1	TRBJ2-7	CASSPGTGFGQYF	TGTGCCAGCAGTCCCGGGACAGGGTTCGGGCAGTACTTC